Here is one T cell receptor beta chain with its context. The antigen is unknown. The primer mix had 60 Vbeta and 13 Jbeta primers. Some clones are missing from TCRdb's copy, which holds only in-frame ones; the method was immunoSEQ multiplex PCR. The sample lists about 160,000 clones; 80% were seen once. The entry originates in a study of cytomegalovirus exposure and HLA in healthy donors. The study's findings and limits: Cytomegalovirus status was reportedly diagnosed by the classifier with high sensitivity and specificity.

The CDR3 has 16 residues. Germline trimming cut 5 bases from V and 4 bases from J; bases unmatched to any gene: 5. Germline V lookup: CDR1 SGHAT, CDR2 FQNNGV. Sample: PBMCs. This chain uses TRBV11-2 with TRBJ2-2; 12 bases agree with TRBD1. This TCR was recovered from a man aged 25 to 40 in good health and CMV-seronegative. The CDR3 loop reads CASSGDRGQGTGELFF. The CDR3 DNA reads TGTGCCAGCAGCGGGGACAGGGGGCAGGGCACCGGGGAGCTGTTTTTT.